This T cell receptor (beta chain) was recovered during a study of a mutant IDH1 vaccine in newly diagnosed glioma. The overall study: Patients arrived already treated with radiotherapy, temozolomide, or both, most having had both.

Assay used: immunoSEQ multiplex PCR; TCRdb lists only in-frame clones, some missing. The sample gives roughly 70,000 clones, 80% to 90% of which show up once; 2.9% is in the top ten. As to time point: baseline, week 1 (first vaccination visit). Treatment noted: pre-vaccination baseline after standard-of-care therapy. This clone showed up just once. The V end lost 1 base, the J end lost 3 bases, and 5 bases lay between the germline ends. The CDR3 runs to 13 residues. Germline CDR1 SGHNT, CDR2 YYREEE (reference sequence). This specimen was PBMCs, taken from a glioma patient treated with radiotherapy, temozolomide or both. The sequence derives from a man aged 30 to 39 with glioma. J is TRBJ2-1 and V is TRBV5-4; no reliable D call. The chain's CDR3 is CASSLFNYNEQFF. For the CDR3, the DNA is TGTGCCAGCAGCTTGTTTAACTACAATGAGCAGTTCTTC. Full variable domain (remainder filled in from reference TRBV5-4 and TRBJ2-1): ETGVTQSPTHLIKTRGQQVTLRCSSQSGHNTVSWYQQALGQGPQFIFQYYREEENGRGNFPPRFSGLQFPNYSSELNVNALELDDSALYLCASSLFNYNEQFFGPGTRLTVL.